This T cell receptor (beta chain) was profiled in a study of T cell repertoires in cytomegalovirus infection. Study details: Evidence of both CMV infection and a matching HLA type came from public TCR beta signatures.

TCRdb reprocessed the reads with MiXCR, giving one entry per CDR3 protein. The table records 69,000 or so distinct CDR3 sequences, under 30% of them present only once. V trimming: 9 bases; J trimming: 5 bases; junction bases outside the gene matches: 7. The CDR3 covers 13 residues. This clonotype was detected only a few times. The antigen remains unidentified. V is TRBV12-3 or TRBV12-4 and J is TRBJ2-1, with 7 bases identical to TRBD2. Here the sequenced sample was CD8+ T cells from cultured PBMCs, taken from culture after CMV antigen stimulation. The sequence was obtained from a human donor in good health (CMV status not recorded). Some clones in this sample may be carry-over from other donors' samples. The CDR3: CASSSGKNNEQFF. CDR3 nucleotide sequence: TGTGCCAGTTCTAGCGGAAAGAACAATGAGCAGTTCTTC.